What follows is one TCR beta chain and its context. Its antigen is not identified. The sample originates from a study of cytomegalovirus exposure and HLA in healthy donors. Study findings and constraints: Available immune exposure information was restricted to CMV serostatus only.

It was with 60 Vbeta and 13 Jbeta primers that the PCR ran. Assay used: immunoSEQ multiplex PCR; TCRdb lists only in-frame clones, some missing. The sample records 150,000 to 200,000 clones, about 86% being singletons. With 1 base clipped from V and 6 bases from J, the junction kept 9 bases outside the gene matches. Germline loops: CDR1 MNHEY, CDR2 SMNVEV (reference sequence). The CDR3 contains 17 residues. The sample comprised PBMCs. This TCR was recovered from a woman aged 18-30 years in good health and CMV-seropositive. V usage is TRBV27 and J usage is TRBJ2-2; 9 bases align to TRBD2. CDR3 protein: CASSLYFGGGGPGELFF. The DNA of the CDR3 is TGTGCCAGCAGTTTATATTTTGGCGGGGGGGGGCCCGGGGAGCTGTTTTTT.